This T cell receptor (beta chain) was found in a study of T cell responses to AZD1222 COVID-19 vaccine. Background on the study: Pooled samples include second doses given at about 4 or 12 weeks.

The V and J ends lost 7 bases and 5 bases respectively, with 17 bases between them. Germline V CDR1 and CDR2: WSHSY, SAAADI. The CDR3 contains 14 residues. As regards this clone: The target antigen is unknown.

Overall study results and limits: It was only after the peak T cell response that any repertoires were sampled. Two AZD1222 administrations were followed by greater Spike-specific TCR breadth and depth.

Data came from immunoSEQ multiplex PCR; TCRdb stores just in-frame clones and leaves some out. Of around 120,000 clones listed, about 90% are singletons. The specimen was peripheral blood, collected on day 0 of AZD1222 vaccination. J is TRBJ2-5 and V is TRBV10-2; perhaps TRBD2 as D (5 bases). The receptor's source is an adult in good health. CDR3: CASTPQAALETQYF. The CDR3 DNA is TGCGCCAGCACTCCTCAAGCGGCCCTCGAGACCCAGTACTTC.